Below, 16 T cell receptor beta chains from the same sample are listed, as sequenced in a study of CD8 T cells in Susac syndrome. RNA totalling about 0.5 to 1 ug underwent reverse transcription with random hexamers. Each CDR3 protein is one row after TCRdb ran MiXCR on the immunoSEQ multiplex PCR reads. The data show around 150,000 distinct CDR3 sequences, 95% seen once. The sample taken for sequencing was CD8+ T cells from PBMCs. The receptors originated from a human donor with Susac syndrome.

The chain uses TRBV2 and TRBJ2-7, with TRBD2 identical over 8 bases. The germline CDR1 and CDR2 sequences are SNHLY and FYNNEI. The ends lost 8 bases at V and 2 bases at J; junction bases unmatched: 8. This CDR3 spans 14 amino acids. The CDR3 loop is CASPRGGDTYEQYF. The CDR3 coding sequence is TGTGCCAGCCCCCGGGGGGGAGACACCTACGAGCAGTACTTC.

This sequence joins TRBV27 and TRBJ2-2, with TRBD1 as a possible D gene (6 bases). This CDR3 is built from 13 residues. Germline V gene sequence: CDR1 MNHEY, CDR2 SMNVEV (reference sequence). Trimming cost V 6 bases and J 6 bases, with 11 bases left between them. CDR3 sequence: CASRPGVPGELFF. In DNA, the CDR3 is TGTGCCAGCAGACCAGGGGTGCCCGGGGAGCTGTTTTTT.

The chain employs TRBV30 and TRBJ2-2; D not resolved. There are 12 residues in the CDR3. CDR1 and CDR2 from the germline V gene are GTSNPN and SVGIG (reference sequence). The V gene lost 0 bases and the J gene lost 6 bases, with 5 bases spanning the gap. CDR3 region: CAWSVLPGELFF. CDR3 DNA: TGTGCCTGGAGTGTACTCCCCGGGGAGCTGTTTTTT.

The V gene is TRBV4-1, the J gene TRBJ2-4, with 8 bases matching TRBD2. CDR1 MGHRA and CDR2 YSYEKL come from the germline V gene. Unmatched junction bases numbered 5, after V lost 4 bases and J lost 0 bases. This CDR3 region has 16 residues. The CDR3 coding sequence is TGCGCCAGCAGCCCGACGAGCGGGAGAGCCAAAAACATTCAGTACTTC. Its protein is CASSPTSGRAKNIQYF.

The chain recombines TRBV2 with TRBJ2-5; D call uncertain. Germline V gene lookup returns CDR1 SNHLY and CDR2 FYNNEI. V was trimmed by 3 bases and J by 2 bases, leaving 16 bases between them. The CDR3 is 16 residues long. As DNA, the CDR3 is TGTGCCAGCAGTGATGGCCAGGTTGGGGTTCAAGAGACCCAGTACTTC. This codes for CASSDGQVGVQETQYF.

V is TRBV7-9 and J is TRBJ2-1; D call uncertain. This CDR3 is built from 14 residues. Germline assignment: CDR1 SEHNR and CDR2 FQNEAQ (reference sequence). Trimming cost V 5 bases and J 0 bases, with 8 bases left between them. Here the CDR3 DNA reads TGTGCCAGCAGCACGGGTAACTCCTACAATGAGCAGTTCTTC. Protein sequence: CASSTGNSYNEQFF. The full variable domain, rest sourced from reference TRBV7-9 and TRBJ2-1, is DTGVSQNPRHKITKRGQNVTFRCDPISEHNRLYWYRQTLGQGPEFLTYFQNEAQLEKSRLLSDRFSAERPKGSFSTLEIQRTEQGDSAMYLCASSTGNSYNEQFFGPGTRLTVL.

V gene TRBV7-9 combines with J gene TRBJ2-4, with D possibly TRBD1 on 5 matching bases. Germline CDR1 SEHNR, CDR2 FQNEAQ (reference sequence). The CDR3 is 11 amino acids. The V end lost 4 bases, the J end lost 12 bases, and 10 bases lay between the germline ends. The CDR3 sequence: CASSSGQDQYF. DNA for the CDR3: TGTGCCAGCAGCTCTGGACAAGATCAGTACTTC.

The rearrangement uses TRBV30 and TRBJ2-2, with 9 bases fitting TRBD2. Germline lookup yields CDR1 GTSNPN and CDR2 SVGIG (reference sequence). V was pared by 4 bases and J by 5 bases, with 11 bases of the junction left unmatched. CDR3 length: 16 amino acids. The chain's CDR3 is CAWTLLGLAGTGELFF. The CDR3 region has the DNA TGTGCCTGGACCCTACTTGGCCTAGCGGGAACCGGGGAGCTGTTTTTT. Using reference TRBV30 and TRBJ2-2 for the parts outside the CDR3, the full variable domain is SQTIHQWPATLVQPVGSPLSLECTVEGTSNPNLYWYRQAAGRGLQLLFYSVGIGQISSEVPQNLSASRPQDRQFILSSKKLLLSDSGFYLCAWTLLGLAGTGELFFGEGSRLTVL.

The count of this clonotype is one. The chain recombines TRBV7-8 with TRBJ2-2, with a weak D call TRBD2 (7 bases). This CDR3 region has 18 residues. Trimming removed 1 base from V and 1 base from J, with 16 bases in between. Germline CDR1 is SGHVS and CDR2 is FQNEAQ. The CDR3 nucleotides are TGTGCCAGCAGCTTAGTCACGAGGGGGGGATTGAACACCGGGGAGCTGTTTTTT. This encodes CASSLVTRGGLNTGELFF.

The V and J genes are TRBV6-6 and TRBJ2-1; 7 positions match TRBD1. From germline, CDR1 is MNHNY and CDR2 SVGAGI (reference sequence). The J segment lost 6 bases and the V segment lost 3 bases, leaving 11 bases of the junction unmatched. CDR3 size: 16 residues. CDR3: CASSYYMQGVGNEQFF. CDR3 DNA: TGTGCCAGCAGTTATTATATGCAGGGGGTTGGCAATGAGCAGTTCTTC.

DNA for the CDR3: TGTGCCAGCAGTTTATGGGCAGGGGCCTACGAGCAGTACTTC. It codes for CASSLWAGAYEQYF. This chain uses TRBV27 with TRBJ2-7; the D gene is possibly TRBD1 (6 bases). Germline-derived CDR1 and CDR2 are MNHEY and SMNVEV (reference sequence). With 1 base removed from V and 2 bases from J, the gap between germline ends came to 9 bases. This CDR3 is 14 amino acids long.

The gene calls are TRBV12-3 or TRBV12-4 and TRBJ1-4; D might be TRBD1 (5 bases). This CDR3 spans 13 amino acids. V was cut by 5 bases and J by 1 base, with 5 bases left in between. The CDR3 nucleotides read TGTGCCAGCAGTCAGGGAACTAATGAAAAACTGTTTTTT. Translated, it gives CASSQGTNEKLFF.

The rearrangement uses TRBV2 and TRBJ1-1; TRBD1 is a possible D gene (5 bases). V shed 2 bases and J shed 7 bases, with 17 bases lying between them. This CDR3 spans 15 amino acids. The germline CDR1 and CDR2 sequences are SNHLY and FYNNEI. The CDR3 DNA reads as TGTGCCAGCAGTGAATTGGGGGGGTCCTTGGTTGAAGCTTTCTTT. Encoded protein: CASSELGGSLVEAFF.

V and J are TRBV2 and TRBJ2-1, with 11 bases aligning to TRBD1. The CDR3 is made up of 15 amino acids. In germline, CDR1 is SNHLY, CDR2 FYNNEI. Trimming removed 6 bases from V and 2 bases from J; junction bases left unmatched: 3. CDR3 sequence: CASRGDRGAYNEQFF. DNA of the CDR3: TGTGCCAGCAGAGGGGACAGGGGGGCCTACAATGAGCAGTTCTTC. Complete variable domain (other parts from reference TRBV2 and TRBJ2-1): EPEVTQTPSHQVTQMGQEVILRCVPISNHLYFYWYRQILGQKVEFLVSFYNNEISEKSEIFDDQFSVERPDGSNFTLKIRSTKLEDSAMYFCASRGDRGAYNEQFFGPGTRLTVL.

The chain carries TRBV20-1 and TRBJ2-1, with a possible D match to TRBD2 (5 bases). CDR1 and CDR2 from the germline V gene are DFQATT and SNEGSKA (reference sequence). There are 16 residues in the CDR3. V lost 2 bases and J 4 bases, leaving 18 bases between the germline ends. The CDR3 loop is CSARIASGSAYNEQFF. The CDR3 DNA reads TGCAGTGCTAGAATAGCCTCGGGTAGCGCGTACAATGAGCAGTTCTTC.

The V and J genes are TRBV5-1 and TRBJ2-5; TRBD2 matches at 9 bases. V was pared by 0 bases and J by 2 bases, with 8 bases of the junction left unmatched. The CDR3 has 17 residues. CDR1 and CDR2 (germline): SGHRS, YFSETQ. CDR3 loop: CASSLALAGLLQETQYF. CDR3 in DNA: TGCGCCAGCAGCTTGGCCCTAGCGGGGCTACTTCAAGAGACCCAGTACTTC.